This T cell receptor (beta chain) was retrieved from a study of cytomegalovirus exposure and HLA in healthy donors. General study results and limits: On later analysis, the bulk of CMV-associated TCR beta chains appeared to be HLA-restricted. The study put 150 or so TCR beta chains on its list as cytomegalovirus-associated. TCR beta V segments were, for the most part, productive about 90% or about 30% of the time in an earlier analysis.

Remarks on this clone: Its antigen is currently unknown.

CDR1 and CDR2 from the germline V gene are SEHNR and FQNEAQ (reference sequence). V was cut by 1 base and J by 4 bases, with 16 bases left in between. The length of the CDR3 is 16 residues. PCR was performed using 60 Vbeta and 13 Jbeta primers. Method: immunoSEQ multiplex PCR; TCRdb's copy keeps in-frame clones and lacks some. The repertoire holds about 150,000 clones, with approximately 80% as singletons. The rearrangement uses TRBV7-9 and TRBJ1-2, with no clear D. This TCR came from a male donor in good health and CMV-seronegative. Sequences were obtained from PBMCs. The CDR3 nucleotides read TGTGCCAGCAGCTTAGAGCCCGGAGGTTGGGGCTATGGCTACACCTTC. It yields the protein CASSLEPGGWGYGYTF.